These T cell receptor beta chains were read from a single sample in a study of blood T cell repertoires in COVID-19. Using immunoSEQ multiplex PCR, the repertoire was profiled, and TCRdb retains in-frame clones only, with some absent. The data hold 150,000 to 200,000 clones, with more than 75% observed a single time. Source material: peripheral blood. The receptors originated from a man between 60 and 70 years old with active or convalescent COVID-19. The CDR3 runs from the conserved cysteine through the conserved F or W. Each record gives: V gene, D gene, clone size, J gene, CDR3 DNA, CDR3 protein. A D gene is named only where the DNA matches it firmly. Clone size is not always given. Where it is, it says once, few, many or a class for expanded clones.

TRBV10-3	.	once	TRBJ2-3	TGTGCCATCAGTGCACAAGATACGCAGTATTTT	CAISAQDTQYF
TRBV18	TRBD1	.	TRBJ2-7	TGTGCCAGCTCACCTACAGGGGGCGAGCAGTACTTC	CASSPTGGEQYF
TRBV27	TRBD1	.	TRBJ2-7	TGTGCCAGCAGTCCAGCCGGGACAGTCTACGAGCAGTACTTC	CASSPAGTVYEQYF
TRBV3-1/TRBV3-2	.	.	TRBJ1-1	TGTGCCAGCAGCCAGGTCCTGAGCACTGAAGCTTTCTTT	CASSQVLSTEAFF
TRBV5-6	.	.	TRBJ2-7	TGTGCCAGCAGCTTGTATTACAGCAGCTCCTACGAGCAGTACTTC	CASSLYYSSSYEQYF
TRBV9	TRBD2	.	TRBJ2-5	TGTGCCAGCAGCCGGAGAGCGGGGGGGTCGGAGACCCAGTACTTC	CASSRRAGGSETQYF
TRBV18	TRBD1	.	TRBJ1-1	TGTGCCAGCTCACCGCTAGACAGGGCGGGCACTGAAGCTTTCTTT	CASSPLDRAGTEAFF
TRBV7-8	.	.	TRBJ1-3	TGTGCCAGCTTCGGACAGAGTCCTGGAAACACCATATATTTT	CASFGQSPGNTIYF
TRBV11-3	.	.	TRBJ1-1	TGTGCCAGCAGTCTTATCAATACGGCAGGGAACACTGAAGCTTTCTTT	CASSLINTAGNTEAFF
TRBV7-2	TRBD2	few	TRBJ2-7	TGTGCCAGCAGCTCCCGGCTAGCGGGGCACTCCTACGAGCAGTACTTC	CASSSRLAGHSYEQYF
TRBV5-6	.	.	TRBJ1-3	TGTGCCAGCAGCTTAGGGGTTGGAAACACCATATATTTT	CASSLGVGNTIYF
TRBV19	.	once	TRBJ1-4	TGTGCCAGTAGTTGGGGCCGGGTAGTCGAGAATGAAAAACTGTTTTTT	CASSWGRVVENEKLFF
TRBV2	TRBD1	.	TRBJ1-4	TGTGCCAGCAGTGAATCTCAGCGATGGGACAGGCCTAATGAAAAACTGTTTTTT	CASSESQRWDRPNEKLFF
TRBV11-2	.	.	TRBJ1-1	TGTGCCAGCAGCGTCCAACCGGACGGGGACACTGAAGCTTTCTTT	CASSVQPDGDTEAFF
TRBV29-1	.	.	TRBJ2-2	TGCAGCGCTTATCGCGGGGCCAACACCGGGGAGCTGTTTTTT	CSAYRGANTGELFF
TRBV10-3	.	.	TRBJ2-7	TGTGCCATCAGTGAGTCAGGACAGAGTTACGAGCAGTACTTC	CAISESGQSYEQYF
TRBV28	.	.	TRBJ1-5	TGTGCCAGCTCGGGGGGTATTGGCAATCAGCCCCAGCATTTT	CASSGGIGNQPQHF
TRBV5-1	.	.	TRBJ2-5	TGCGCCAGCAGCTTGTTCGGACTCACCCAAGAGACCCAGTACTTC	CASSLFGLTQETQYF
TRBV7-6	TRBD1	.	TRBJ2-2	TGTGCCAGCAGCTTAGACGGGAGTTGGGGACAGGGGGTCACCGGGGAGCTGTTTTTT	CASSLDGSWGQGVTGELFF
TRBV18	TRBD1	.	TRBJ1-6	TGTGCCAGCTCACCACGGGACAGGGGATGGGGTAATTCACCCCTCCACTTT	CASSPRDRGWGNSPLHF
TRBV10-1	.	.	TRBJ2-5	TGCGCCAGCAGTGAGTCGGGGGGTCAAGAGACCCAGTACTTC	CASSESGGQETQYF
TRBV3-1/TRBV3-2	TRBD2	.	TRBJ2-1	TGTGCCAGCAGGATAGCGGGAGGGAACAATGAGCAGTTCTTC	CASRIAGGNNEQFF
TRBV7-8	.	.	TRBJ1-5	TGTGCCAGCAGCTTAGACAGCGGAACCAATCAGCCCCAGCATTTT	CASSLDSGTNQPQHF
TRBV19	.	.	TRBJ1-3	TGTGCCAGTAGTCCGAGCGGTGGAAACACCATATATTTT	CASSPSGGNTIYF
TRBV9	TRBD1	.	TRBJ2-2	TGTGCCAGCAGCGCCTCCGGGACAGGGTCCGGGGAGCTGTTTTTT	CASSASGTGSGELFF
TRBV4-1	TRBD2	.	TRBJ2-1	TGCGCCAGCAGCCCCCCCCACTCTAGCGGGAGTGGAAATGAGCAGTTCTTC	CASSPPHSSGSGNEQFF
TRBV15	TRBD1	.	TRBJ2-3	TGTGCCACCAGAGGGGGCAGAAGCACAGATACGCAGTATTTT	CATRGGRSTDTQYF
TRBV6-5	.	once	TRBJ1-1	TGTGCCAGCACTGTGAACACTGAAGCTTTCTTT	CASTVNTEAFF
TRBV27	.	.	TRBJ1-5	TGTGCCAGCAGCTACAGGGACGGCAATCAGCCCCAGCATTTT	CASSYRDGNQPQHF
TRBV6-5	TRBD1	.	TRBJ2-7	TGTGCCAGCAGTTACCCCGGGCCAGGGGGTGGCGAGCAGTACTTC	CASSYPGPGGGEQYF
TRBV2	.	once	TRBJ1-6	TGTGCCAGCAGTGTAGAACAGGCCCTGTCACCCCTCCACTTT	CASSVEQALSPLHF
TRBV18	TRBD1	.	TRBJ2-3	TGTGCCAGCTCACCACCACGGACAGGAGAGGGAGATACGCAGTATTTT	CASSPPRTGEGDTQYF
TRBV27	TRBD1	.	TRBJ2-3	TGTGCCAGCAGTAGCCGGGACAGGGGAAAAGATACGCAGTATTTT	CASSSRDRGKDTQYF
TRBV29-1	TRBD1	.	TRBJ1-1	TGCAGCGGCTCCAGGGGGTCAGTCACTGAAGCTTTCTTT	CSGSRGSVTEAFF
TRBV27	TRBD2	.	TRBJ2-5	TGTGCCAGCAGACCCTCTGTGAGAAGCGGGAGCGAGACCCAGTACTTC	CASRPSVRSGSETQYF
TRBV3-1/TRBV3-2	.	.	TRBJ2-5	TGTGCCAGCAGCCCCCACTATGGAGAGACCCAGTACTTC	CASSPHYGETQYF
TRBV19	.	.	TRBJ2-7	TGTGCCAGTAGTATCAGCAGGGCTTACGAGCAGTACTTC	CASSISRAYEQYF
TRBV6-6	.	.	TRBJ1-1	TGTGCCAGCAGTGGGGCCTCCTCGGAGGGTTTCTTT	CASSGASSEGFF